The T cell receptor beta chain under discussion was sequenced for a study of radiation and T cells in renal cell carcinoma. The study's findings and limits: Top tumor clonotypes rose in blood 2 weeks post-radiation, then contracted. Without pretreatment biopsies, baseline tumor clonotype presence was undetermined.

Produced via immunoSEQ multiplex PCR; TCRdb's table is partial and in-frame only. The sample includes approximately 110,000 clones, around 80% of them seen just once. Germline-derived CDR1 and CDR2 are MDHEN and SYDVKM. V lost 7 bases to trimming and J lost 4 bases, with 29 bases between them. This CDR3 contains 19 residues. About this clone itself: Its antigen is currently unknown.

Time point defined: baseline pretreatment blood. Described treatment: 15 Gy SBRT to primary tumor, nephrectomy 4 weeks later. Blood was sampled at baseline, 2 weeks and 4 weeks after SBRT. Clear cell pathology was present in this patient's renal cell carcinoma. This TCR was recovered from a woman between 55 and 75 years old with renal cell carcinoma. The sequences come from blood, collected from a patient whose treatment included radiotherapy and nephrectomy. V usage is TRBV28 and J usage is TRBJ1-3; no clear D. In nucleotides, the CDR3 is TGTGCCAGCACCCTGCGGGGAGGGAATCTGATGGCGAGCGGAAACACCATATATTTT. Translated, it gives CASTLRGGNLMASGNTIYF.